Presented here are 3 T cell receptor beta chains from one specimen sequenced in a study of long-term antiretroviral therapy in people with HIV (dated by TCRdb to the early 2020s). The immunoSEQ hsTCRB v3.0 assay was used at survey level resolution to sequence the TRB variable region. TCRdb's version of the immuneACCESS table is confined to in-frame rearrangements and falls short of the full clone set. An unresolved V gene accounts for under half of the shortfall where checked; the remainder is of unknown origin. For this sample the table gives some 23,000 clones, of which more than 65% were detected only once. Clones ranked in the top ten supply approximately 4.8% of the sample. The sample was unsorted PBMCs, taken 0.5 years after starting antiretroviral therapy. These receptors were collected from a woman aged 40 to 50 with HIV.

The chain uses TRBV30 and TRBJ1-5; maybe TRBD1 (5 bases). The CDR3 totals 13 residues. Germline assignment: CDR1 GTSNPN and CDR2 SVGIG (reference sequence). V lost 5 bases, J lost 0 bases, and 8 bases lay in between. This CDR3 is CAWGGDSNQPQHF. The CDR3 DNA reads TGTGCCTGGGGAGGGGATAGCAATCAGCCCCAGCATTTT.

This clone was seen more than once but under ten times. This chain uses TRBV9 with TRBJ1-6; D ambiguous. Germline CDR1 is SGDLS and CDR2 is YYNGEE. The CDR3 has 12 amino acids. Trimming pared 2 bases from V and 13 bases from J, leaving 10 bases between. The CDR3 nucleotides read TGTGCCAGCAGCGTCACGGCCCAGCCCCTCCACTTT. Amino acid sequence: CASSVTAQPLHF. The whole variable domain, remainder taken from reference TRBV9 and TRBJ1-6, is DSGVTQTPKHLITATGQRVTLRCSPRSGDLSVYWYQQSLDQGLQFLIQYYNGEERAKGNILERFSAQQFPDLHSELNLSSLELGDSALYFCASSVTAQPLHFGNGTRLTVT.

This clone has a handful of counts. This chain links TRBV27 with TRBJ1-2; tentatively, D is TRBD1 (5 bases). Germline loops: CDR1 MNHEY, CDR2 SMNVEV (reference sequence). The CDR3 contains 13 residues. The V and J ends lost 6 bases and 3 bases respectively, with 11 bases between them. The CDR3 DNA reads TGTGCCAGCAGCCCCGGACATCACTATGGCTACACCTTC. It specifies CASSPGHHYGYTF.